The clone carrying this TCR beta chain was seen repeatedly, ten times or more. The antigen is not known. This sample stems from a study of regulatory T cells in long-lasting Graves disease. Study context: Under 3 months of antithyroid drugs had been taken by newly diagnosed Graves' patients.

General study findings and limits: Fewer public clonotypes were shared by new patients (approximately 1,000) than by persistent patients (around 2,900).

Time point specified: newly diagnosed GD, antithyroid drugs for less than 3 months. Making the TCR library involved RNA that had been extracted from PBMCs. CDR3-region Arm-PCR and iRepertoire HTBI primers produced the TCR beta libraries. In TCRdb, the multiplex PCR reads were re-called with MiXCR into one record per CDR3 protein. The table records 500,000 or so distinct CDR3 sequences, roughly 16% of them present only once. This same sample was also taken into another study, of T cells in Graves' hyperthyroidism and ophthalmopathy. This second study notes: Stable Graves' hyperthyroidism meant no ophthalmopathy progression within 18 months. The HTBI primer set served for first-round RT-PCR of the TCR CDR3.

The material was peripheral blood mononuclear cells (PBMCs), obtained at new diagnosis, from a patient treated with antithyroid drugs. The receptor was isolated from a woman aged 35-65 years with Graves disease.

CDR3 region: CASSLDRGGAPLHF. CDR3 DNA: TGTGCCAGCAGCTTAGACAGGGGGGGAGCACCCCTCCACTTT. The chain employs TRBV7-9 and TRBJ1-6; 8 positions agree with TRBD1. V lost 1 base and J lost 11; bases outside the gene matches: 4. The CDR3 runs 14 residues. CDR1 is SEHNR and CDR2 is FQNEAQ in the germline V gene (reference sequence).